This TCR beta chain was sequenced in a study of cytomegalovirus exposure and HLA in healthy donors (dated by TCRdb to the late 2010s). Describing the broader study: An earlier analysis of about 530 of the donors reported 276 Gb of sequence data and 90 million to 120 million unique TCR beta sequences obtained from about 179 million T cells. An early release that covered fewer than 800 HLA-typed donors contained about 300 gigabases of sequencing data and tens of millions of unique TCR sequences. The genetic ancestry cluster associated with self-reported Caucasian donors included 65% to 90% of the 300 to 450 genotyped donors. The study was designed to test whether signatures of past pathogen exposure could be identified by cataloging public T cell receptors. The T cell repertoires of some 670 subjects were profiled by immunosequencing and related to cytomegalovirus serostatus. Along with the approximately 600-subject first cohort, a separate validation cohort of 120 different subjects was used. To predict cytomegalovirus infection status, the study combined high-throughput TCR immunosequencing, statistical association of individual TCRs with disease status, and machine learning. In a later analysis, previously published TCR beta repertoires from more than 500 donors were re-analyzed and high-resolution HLA genotyping was added so that TCR occurrence patterns could be studied. In the later analysis, no new phenotypic data were used to find candidate immune exposures; instead, reliance was placed on TCR beta sequences and their occurrence across donors. To decide whether each TCR beta V gene segment behaved as functional or pseudogenic, an earlier analysis of approximately 620 of the donors relied on high-throughput TCR beta sequencing. Donor age, sex, ethnicity and CMV serostatus were collected together with the repertoire data. A later genetic analysis used genome-wide SNP genotypes for about 60% of the 666 donors, treating that subset as a discovery cohort. Every discovery cohort repertoire had been produced on one sequencing platform. HLA typing covered class I and class II loci at four-digit resolution. Typing coverage varied by locus: roughly 629-630 donors for A, B, C, DRB1 and DQB1; more than 500 for DQA1; around 610 for DPA1; 450 to 480 for DPB1. Because of strong linkage in the cohort, five DR-DQ haplotypes were treated as single units for association and clustering. Among some 410 genotyped donors of the cohort, an average of approximately 250,000 unique TCR beta nucleotide sequences were sequenced per donor, around a sixth of them non-productive.

The cohort was made up of 500 to 850 healthy bone marrow donors. Cohort members were all nominally healthy when sampled, although unrecorded immune exposures were likely present. The donor was CMV seronegative and belonged to the group of 350 or so seronegative cohort members. A peripheral blood sample was collected from each donor, and TCR beta sequencing was performed on peripheral blood mononuclear cells. Genomic DNA extraction from the blood cell samples was performed with the Qiagen DNeasy Blood Extraction Kit. Library method: the immunoSEQ multiplex PCR assay. For the multiplex PCR, a mixture combining 60 forward primers for TCR Vbeta segments and 13 reverse primers for TCR Jbeta segments was used. A multiplex PCR assay on genomic DNA amplified the CDR3 region of rearranged TCR beta genes. The amplified TCR beta libraries were sequenced on the Illumina HiSeq System as 87-base-pair reads. The authors' pipeline ran thus. In a later analysis, tens of millions of unique TCR beta chains were counted across the 650 to 750 repertoires, and some 10 million of these chains were shared by at least two donors. A nearest-neighbor algorithm error-corrected the raw reads and collapsed the reads into unique sequences, merging closely related sequences to remove PCR and sequencing errors. To assign V, D and J gene segments, CDR3 sequences were aligned to IMGT reference sequences. For a sequence to be retained, a match of at least six nucleotides to both a V gene segment and a J gene segment was required. A rearrangement counted as productive if the CDR3 had no stop codons and remained in frame with V and J, and every other rearrangement counted as non-productive. Following IMGT convention, CDR3 was defined as the stretch from the second conserved V-encoded cysteine to the conserved J-encoded phenylalanine. Sequences without an unambiguous match to a single V gene segment were excluded from the earlier analysis of 500 to 700 of the donors. In an earlier analysis of around 600 of the donors, V segments were called functional above 56.7% productive rearrangements and were called segregating when the between-donor standard deviation exceeded 5%. A statistical classification framework was built for diagnosing cytomegalovirus status from the catalog of TCR beta chain sequences. V and J gene assignment, in a later analysis, came from comparing TCR nucleotide sequences with IMGT/GENE-DB human TR gene sequences. The TCRdist pipeline was used in a later analysis to assign CDR3 sequences and most-parsimonious VDJ recombination scenarios. In a later analysis, every TCR beta chain was defined by the combination of its CDR3 amino acid sequence and its V-gene family, and reads without a unique V-gene family were dropped. In a later analysis, approximately 640 highly shared, low-generation-probability nucleotide sequences were removed to address suspected cross-contamination and a sequencing artifact. For each public chain, a later analysis derived a clonal expansion index from normalized ranks of inferred template counts within each repertoire. A later analysis computed generation probabilities with a VDJ recombination model fitted to out-of-frame rearrangements, and checked the results against IGoR. In a later analysis, TCR-TCR, TCR-HLA and TCR-CMV co-occurrence was scored with hypergeometric tests, and a repertoire-size bias correction was applied to TCR pairs. To estimate false discovery rates, a later analysis permuted the HLA or CMV assignments 20 times. In a later analysis, co-occurring TCRs were grouped with DBSCAN, and TCRdist sequence similarity was added when clustering was performed within HLA-allele-positive subsets. Repertoires with fewer than 30,000 or more than 120,000 public chains were left out of co-occurrence clustering, as were five repertoires with anomalous nucleotide sharing. Held by TCRdb, this immuneACCESS table contains in-frame sequences only and omits some clones. Under half of the omission traces to an unresolved V gene where checked; the cause of the rest is unknown. The V and J calls and clone size come from that table; D and trimming were worked out from the DNA. This sample gives some 120,000 clones in total; around three quarters of them show up just once. The ten most abundant clones make up under 6% of the sample.

V is pruned by 0 bases and J by 5 bases, leaving 6 bases of the junction without a gene match. The germline V gene encodes CDR1 MNHEY and CDR2 SVGAGI. The CDR3 measures 16 amino acids from cysteine to phenylalanine. The retained sequence is limited to the CDR3, 48 bases, with the frame set at the first base. Points the paper makes about the study in general: Most TCR sequences were observed very rarely across donors, whereas some public TCRs were present in many individuals. An association between a missense DCLRE1C variant and V-gene and J-gene trimming of TCR beta chains was found in a later genetic analysis and replicated in an independent cohort. A further reported finding was that TCR beta sequences accurately predicted the HLA-A and HLA-B alleles for most subjects in the first cohort. In an earlier analysis of roughly 560 of the donors, most TCR beta V segments were observed in productive rearrangements about 87% or about 30% of the time, broadly matching IMGT annotations. The sequencing pipeline was judged likely to have produced a cluster of highly shared sequence variants as a technical artifact. In this cohort, only TCR beta chains were sequenced, and detectable features were limited by the absence of alpha or paired-chain data. According to a later analysis, TCR association rates differed among HLA loci, with DRB1 alleles showing the most associated TCRs and HLA-C alleles showing the fewest. For the cohort, immune exposure information was limited to CMV serostatus. Sequencing depth was assumed to be roughly uniform across donors in the presence/absence analyses, though that assumption may not hold. A later analysis found that HLA-associated TCR beta chains were more clonally expanded and had lower generation probabilities than equally common non-associated chains. The 87-base-pair reads could not distinguish some IMGT-functional V segments, including TRBV6-2 and TRBV6-3, so those segments were excluded. The study gave a list of about 170 TCR beta chains associated with cytomegalovirus. Because some donors lacked HLA typing at each locus, the association tests relied only on the typed subset. The authors suggested that the approach could potentially be generalized to other disease states and immunological phenotypes. In vitro tests confirmed that a few of the cytomegalovirus-associated TCR beta chains recognize cytomegalovirus antigens. Specific HLA alleles were associated with 16,951 TCR beta sequences at a false discovery rate of 0.05 in a later analysis. In a later analysis, most CMV-associated TCR beta chains were found to appear HLA-restricted, with HLA associations seemingly driven largely by CMV exposure. When HLA alleles, especially DR and DQ, strongly co-occurred, TCR associations were difficult to assign to individual alleles. According to a later analysis, parvovirus B19, influenza, CMV and Epstein-Barr virus appeared linked to several top co-occurrence clusters. Cytomegalovirus status was reported to be diagnosed by the classifier with high specificity and sensitivity in both the original and validation cohorts. The earlier analysis of a few hundred of the donors excluded approximately 15 rarely observed V segments, including chromosome 9 orphons, because counts were too low. According to a later genetic analysis, donors in an Asian-associated ancestry cluster had fewer N-insertions in productive TCRs than the approximately 670-donor mean. Correlated functional status among segregating V segments might reflect linkage disequilibrium, but an unknown experimental factor could not be ruled out.

A note on this clone: No cognate antigen has been identified for it. Base qualities were left out, and no much larger clone turns up one base away.

The sample comprised PBMCs. The rearranged segments are TRBV6-5 and TRBJ1-2, and TRBD1 matches 10 of the central bases. The source is a man in his thirties or forties in good health and CMV-seronegative. This receptor has the CDR3 CASSYSPLDRGYGYTF. In nucleotides, the sequence is TGTGCCAGCAGTTACTCCCCTTTGGACAGGGGGTATGGCTACACCTTC.